This TCR beta chain derives from a study of regulatory T cells in long-lasting Graves disease. Through Arm-PCR of CDR3 regions and iRepertoire HTBI primers, TCR beta libraries were built. TCRdb reprocessed the multiplex PCR reads with MiXCR, giving one entry per CDR3 protein. This table has about 470,000 distinct CDR3 sequences, more than 20% appearing once. Findings and caveats of the study: A greater number of public clonotypes (roughly 2,700) was shared by persistent patients than by new patients (approximately 910). Lower TCR diversity characterized persistent Graves' patients relative to newly diagnosed patients. Persistent disease favored TRBV28, TRBJ1-2 and TRBJ2-5.

With 8 bases clipped from V and 5 bases from J, the junction kept 6 bases outside the gene matches. The CDR3 runs 14 residues. Germline V CDR1 and CDR2: SNHLY, FYNNEI. The time point: persistent/refractory GD, antithyroid drugs over 5 years with positive TRAb. TCR sequences were obtained from RNA taken from PBMCs. Diagnosing Graves' disease relied on the American Thyroid Association guidelines. This clonotype was seen repeatedly, ten times or more. Its specificity is unknown. The specimen was peripheral blood mononuclear cells (PBMCs), collected when the disease was refractory, from a patient treated with antithyroid drugs. The chain employs TRBV2 and TRBJ2-5; 12 bases line up with TRBD2. This clonotype originated in a female donor with Graves disease. DNA for the CDR3: TGTGCCAGCTTAGAGACTAGCGGGAGTGAGACCCAGTACTTC. It translates to CASLETSGSETQYF.